A selection of T cell receptor beta chains follows, all from one sample in a study of shared clonotypes between healthy human individuals. Profiled with immunoSEQ multiplex PCR; TCRdb holds only in-frame clones, not every one. This table has some 2,000,000 clones, 85% to 95% appearing once. The specimen sequenced was naive CD4+ T cells sorted from blood. The source is a man aged 18 to 30 in good health. The CDR3 runs from the conserved cysteine through the conserved F or W. Each record gives: J gene, clone size, V gene, D gene, CDR3 DNA, CDR3 protein. A D gene is named only where the DNA matches it firmly. Where a row states a size, it is once, few, many or the class of an expanded clone; other rows omit it.

TRBJ2-3 | NA | TRBV6-5 | NA | TGTGCCAGCAGAGGGGCCACAGATACGCAGTATTTT | CASRGATDTQYF
TRBJ2-3 | NA | TRBV27 | TRBD2 | TGTGCCAGCAGTCCCAAACCGGGACTAGCGGGAGATGATACGCAGTATTTT | CASSPKPGLAGDDTQYF
TRBJ1-1 | NA | TRBV5-1 | NA | TGCGCCAGCAGCTTGTATATGGCAGGGGATATGAACACTGAAGCTTTCTTT | CASSLYMAGDMNTEAFF
TRBJ2-3 | NA | TRBV10-1 | TRBD2 | TGCGCCAGCAGGGTAGCGGGAGAAACAGATACGCAGTATTTT | CASRVAGETDTQYF
TRBJ2-2 | once | TRBV6-1 | NA | TGTGCCAGCAGTGAAGGAGGATCCGGGGAGCTGTTTTTT | CASSEGGSGELFF
TRBJ2-6 | NA | TRBV11-2 | NA | TGTGCCAGCAGCTTAGATCGGGCCGCTGGGGCCAACGTCCTGACTTTC | CASSLDRAAGANVLTF
TRBJ1-2 | NA | TRBV19 | TRBD1 | TGTGCCAGTAGTATTAGGGACAGCCCTCGAGGCTACACCTTC | CASSIRDSPRGYTF
TRBJ1-4 | NA | TRBV11-2 | NA | TGTGCCAGCAGCCGTAACTTTGAAAAACTGTTTTTT | CASSRNFEKLFF
TRBJ1-1 | NA | TRBV4-1 | NA | TGCGCCAGCGGGGGGCTGAACACTGAAGCTTTCTTT | CASGGLNTEAFF
TRBJ2-7 | NA | TRBV5-8 | TRBD1 | TGTGCCAGCAGCTTGGACAGGGGAAACGAGCAGTACTTC | CASSLDRGNEQYF
TRBJ2-1 | NA | TRBV6-5 | TRBD1 | TGTGCCAGCAGTGTGGACAGGGGGTCTCGTAATGAGCAGTTCTTC | CASSVDRGSRNEQFF
TRBJ2-2 | NA | TRBV27 | NA | TGTGCCAGCAGTCTCGAGCTCCGGCCTACCGGGGAGCTGTTTTTT | CASSLELRPTGELFF
TRBJ1-1 | NA | TRBV27 | NA | TGTGCCAGCAGTGCAGGGACGATCAACACTGAAGCTTTCTTT | CASSAGTINTEAFF
TRBJ2-3 | NA | TRBV2 | NA | TGTGCCAGCAAGGTGGTAGCGGCCACAGATACGCAGTATTTT | CASKVVAATDTQYF
TRBJ2-5 | NA | TRBV10-2 | TRBD2 | TGCGCCAGCAGTGAGCGAGCGGGGCTGGGGACCCAGTACTTC | CASSERAGLGTQYF
TRBJ1-1 | NA | TRBV29-1 | NA | TGCAGCGTTTTACAGGCTGAAGCTTTCTTT | CSVLQAEAFF
TRBJ2-7 | NA | TRBV6-5 | TRBD1 | TGTGCCAGCAGCTATAGGACAGGGGCCTACGAGCAGTACTTC | CASSYRTGAYEQYF
TRBJ1-1 | once | TRBV11-3 | TRBD1 | TGTGCCAGCAGCTTAGATGGACAGGGACGGAACACTGAAGCTTTCTTT | CASSLDGQGRNTEAFF
TRBJ1-2 | once | TRBV5-1 | NA | TGCGCCAGCAGCGCGGACACGTATGGCTACACCTTC | CASSADTYGYTF
TRBJ1-5 | NA | TRBV30 | TRBD1 | TGTGCCTGGAGCAGGGGGGCCTATCAGCCCCAGCATTTT | CAWSRGAYQPQHF
TRBJ2-5 | once | TRBV29-1 | NA | TGCAGCGGCACGACAGGATCTAGCGGTGGGACCCAGTACTTC | CSGTTGSSGGTQYF
TRBJ1-2 | NA | TRBV6-6 | NA | TGTGCCAGCAAACCTACAGGCGTGACTGGCTACACCTTC | CASKPTGVTGYTF
TRBJ2-3 | NA | TRBV29-1 | TRBD2 | TGCAGCGTTGAACTAGCGGGCCGTATGAGGGGTACGCAGTATTTT | CSVELAGRMRGTQYF
TRBJ1-1 | NA | TRBV6-5 | NA | TGTGCCAGCAATCCTACGGCAACGGGCACTGAAGCTTTCTTT | CASNPTATGTEAFF
TRBJ1-1 | NA | TRBV5-4 | NA | TGTGCCAGCAGCTTGGGGGGCACGAACACTGAAGCTTTCTTT | CASSLGGTNTEAFF
TRBJ2-2 | NA | TRBV6-5 | TRBD2 | TGTGCCAGCAGACACGGGACTAAGAACACCGGGGAGCTGTTTTTT | CASRHGTKNTGELFF
TRBJ1-4 | NA | TRBV5-1 | NA | TGCGCCAGCAGCGCGCGGGGGGAACGTAATGAAAAACTGTTTTTT | CASSARGERNEKLFF
TRBJ1-6 | NA | TRBV2 | TRBD1 | TGTGCCAGCAGCCTTGGACAGGGGAGCTATAATTCACCCCTCCACTTT | CASSLGQGSYNSPLHF
TRBJ2-1 | NA | TRBV6-6 | NA | TGTGCCAGCAGTCTGGTGGATTACAATGAGCAGTTCTTC | CASSLVDYNEQFF
TRBJ2-7 | NA | TRBV2 | TRBD2 | TGTGCCAGCAGTGTGGCTAGCGGGGGGGCCCAGTACTTC | CASSVASGGAQYF
TRBJ1-6 | many | TRBV2 | NA | TGTGCCAGCCGACAGTCATATAATTCACCCCTCCACTTT | CASRQSYNSPLHF
TRBJ1-4 | NA | TRBV4-3 | NA | TGCGCCAGCAGCCAAGATCTCTTGTCAGCCACAACTAATGAAAAACTGTTTTTT | CASSQDLLSATTNEKLFF
TRBJ1-5 | NA | TRBV28 | NA | TGTGCCAGCAGTTTAGGTCCTAGTGCGGGGCGTAGAAATCAGCCCCAGCATTTT | CASSLGPSAGRRNQPQHF
TRBJ2-7 | NA | TRBV27 | TRBD1 | TGTGCCAGCAGTTTATCGACAGGGTCTATCTACGAGCAGTACTTC | CASSLSTGSIYEQYF
TRBJ2-7 | NA | TRBV5-1 | TRBD2 | TGCGCCAGCAGGGCGGGACTAGCACCCTCCGAGCAGTACTTC | CASRAGLAPSEQYF
TRBJ1-6 | NA | TRBV30 | NA | TGTGCCTGGAGTACGGACAGCTCCTATAATTCACCCCTCCACTTT | CAWSTDSSYNSPLHF
TRBJ2-1 | NA | TRBV30 | NA | TGTGCCTGGAGGACCCCCACTAGGATCAATGAGCAGTTCTTC | CAWRTPTRINEQFF
TRBJ2-3 | NA | TRBV5-1 | NA | TGCGCCAGCAGTCCCGCTGGGGGGAAAGGCACAGATACGCAGTATTTT | CASSPAGGKGTDTQYF
TRBJ2-3 | NA | TRBV4-1 | TRBD2 | TGCGCCAGCAGCCAAGATCCAGCGACTAGCGGGAGTATTACAGATACGCAGTATTTT | CASSQDPATSGSITDTQYF
TRBJ1-2 | NA | TRBV11-2 | TRBD1 | TGTGCCAGCAGCACTCACAGGGGTACCTATGGCTACACCTTC | CASSTHRGTYGYTF
TRBJ2-7 | few | TRBV6-5 | NA | TGTGCCAGCAAGGCGGGAAAATCCCACGAGCAGTACTTC | CASKAGKSHEQYF
TRBJ1-2 | NA | TRBV6-1 | NA | TGTGCCAGCAGTGACATTAGGGGGGTGTTACGCTATGGCTACACCTTC | CASSDIRGVLRYGYTF
TRBJ2-6 | NA | TRBV18 | NA | TGTGCCAGCTCCCAGGGCGTCTCTGGGGCCAACGTCCTGACTTTC | CASSQGVSGANVLTF
TRBJ1-1 | NA | TRBV18 | NA | TGTGCCAGCTCAGAGACGGGGACTGAAGCTTTCTTT | CASSETGTEAFF
TRBJ1-6 | NA | TRBV7-2 | NA | TGTGCCAGCAGCTTCGCCAGTTATAATTCACCCCTCCACTTT | CASSFASYNSPLHF
TRBJ1-5 | few | TRBV30 | NA | TGTGCCTGGAGTCCCGGGACCGGCTATCAGCCCCAGCATTTT | CAWSPGTGYQPQHF
TRBJ2-5 | NA | TRBV5-1 | TRBD2 | TGCGCCAGCAGCGCTGTCCCGACTAGCGTACAAGAGACCCAGTACTTC | CASSAVPTSVQETQYF
TRBJ1-1 | once | TRBV10-3 | NA | TGTGCCACGCGGGACTGGAACACTGAAGCTTTCTTT | CATRDWNTEAFF
TRBJ1-2 | NA | TRBV6-6 | TRBD1 | TGTGCCAGCAGCCGACAGGGACAAAACTATGGCTACACCTTC | CASSRQGQNYGYTF
TRBJ1-1 | NA | TRBV6-6 | NA | TGTGCCAGCAGCAACCGAGCTGGGGCGAATGAAGCTTTCTTT | CASSNRAGANEAFF
TRBJ2-7 | NA | TRBV19 | NA | TGTGCCAGTAGTAATTCCCAGGGGTCCGAGCAGTACTTC | CASSNSQGSEQYF
TRBJ2-7 | NA | TRBV19 | TRBD2 | TGTGCCAGTAGTCGACTAGCGGGTTCCTACGAGCAGTACTTC | CASSRLAGSYEQYF
TRBJ2-5 | NA | TRBV12-5 | NA | TGTGCTAGTGTTCCCCAGATTTCCGAGACCCAGTACTTC | CASVPQISETQYF
TRBJ1-2 | once | TRBV5-1 | NA | TGCGCCAGCAGCCCCTATGGCTACACCTTC | CASSPYGYTF
TRBJ2-7 | NA | TRBV7-6 | NA | TGTGCCAGCAGCCCCGGACAGATCCGTTCCGAGCAGTACTTC | CASSPGQIRSEQYF
TRBJ2-5 | NA | TRBV14 | TRBD2 | TGTGCCAGCAGCCGTTTCTCTAGCGGGACCGACCGAGAGACCCAGTACTTC | CASSRFSSGTDRETQYF
TRBJ1-5 | few | TRBV7-2 | NA | TGTGCCAGCAGCTTGGACCGCCCGCCCCAGCATTTT | CASSLDRPPQHF
TRBJ1-4 | NA | TRBV5-1 | TRBD1 | TGCGCCAGCAGCATGGGACAGGGAAAGAAGGCTAATGAAAAACTGTTTTTT | CASSMGQGKKANEKLFF
TRBJ2-4 | NA | TRBV6-1 | NA | TGTGCCAGCAGTGGGAAGAGGGCAGCGACTCTAGCCAAAAACATTCAGTACTTC | CASSGKRAATLAKNIQYF